The T cell receptor beta chain described here comes from a study of blood T cell repertoires in COVID-19. At the level of the study: Samples of COVID-19 (acute and convalescent) were obtained from the United States, Italy and Spain. Sample material is recorded as cDNA or gDNA derived from T cells, B-cell-depleted T cells, or PBMCs.

In the original analysis: Scientists estimated how many nucleated cells there were by amplifying reference gene primers. Generated by immunoSEQ multiplex PCR, the TCRdb table keeps only in-frame clones and is missing some. V and J calls plus clone size are reproduced from that table; the DNA served to infer D and trimming. The data contain about 400,000 clones, roughly nine tenths of them singletons. Germline-derived CDR1 and CDR2 are MDHEN and SYDVKM. The V end was cut by 6 bases, the J end by 2 bases, with 8 bases between. CDR3 size: 12 residues. This rearrangement joins TRBV28 to TRBJ2-7; no definite D call. The source material was peripheral blood. The source is a middle-aged man with acute or convalescent COVID-19. Here the CDR3 reads CASSRSTYEQYF. The CDR3 nucleotides read TGTGCCAGCAGCAGGTCCACCTACGAGCAGTACTTC.